This T cell receptor (beta chain) was recorded in a study of blood T cell repertoires in COVID-19 (dated by TCRdb to 2018 to 2021). Background on the whole study: The collaborator samples originated in the United States, Italy and Spain and spanned the acute and convalescent phases of COVID-19. Where available, HLA class I and class II types were obtained from metadata supplied by the sample provider rather than from assay-based typing. Nearly every sample came with metadata listing a de-identified subject ID, COVID-19 status, age in years and sex. The samples were drawn from the first 160 participants of the ongoing ImmuneRACE study and from some 1,300 subjects provided by 6 global collaborators. The prospective study material was composed of cDNA or gDNA derived from T cells, B-cell-depleted T cells, or PBMCs. The repertoires were released in a freely available public database meant as a resource for research on the immune response to SARS-CoV-2. Deeply sampled blood TCRbeta repertoires from subjects exposed to, actively infected with, or recovered from COVID-19 were included in the dataset. Findings and caveats that apply to the study as a whole: How much clinical and demographic metadata was included differed by source and by participant, and the metadata was provided uncurated.

The immunoSEQ Assay, a bias-controlled multiplex PCR, was used to amplify TCRbeta CDR3 regions from genomic DNA. Per the original workflow: Nucleated cell counts per sample were estimated from amplification of reference gene primers within the assay. Sequence reads were collapsed and filtered to measure the absolute abundance of every unique TCRbeta CDR3 rearrangement. Productive Simpson clonality was computed per sample as the square root of Simpson's diversity index over productive rearrangements. TCRdb's version of the immuneACCESS table is confined to in-frame rearrangements and falls short of the full clone set. An unresolved V gene accounts for under half of the shortfall where checked; the remainder is of unknown origin. That table gives V, J and clone size, and the DNA gave D and trimming. Here the sample has some 240,000 clones; 88% occur a single time. The top ten constitute approximately 3.4% of the sample.

Ten or more counts support this clone. Its antigen has not been determined. It has no much larger one-base neighbor in the sample; base qualities were not kept. Enrolling through a virtual design, the prospective study's participants ranged in age from roughly 18 to 95 years and lived across 24 United States geographic areas. In the prospective study, participants were assigned to cohorts based on the clinical history participants reported in a screening survey and a study questionnaire. Exposed participants had been in contact, within 2 weeks of entering the study, with a person who had a PCR-confirmed or clinician-diagnosed case of COVID-19. Mobile phlebotomists in the prospective study collected whole blood, serum and a nasopharyngeal or oropharyngeal swab from every participant. Over a 2-month period, participants in the prospective study had the option of providing additional blood draws and questionnaires. Blood samples from the prospective study were shipped frozen or at room temperature prior to DNA extraction.

This clonotype was sampled from a woman in her forties who had been exposed to COVID-19. The sequencing sample was made of PBMCs or T cells enriched from blood (not recorded which).

The nucleotide sequence reads TGCGCCAGCAGCCAAGATCTCGGGCAGGGCTATCAGCCCCAGCATTTT. Translation gives CASSQDLGQGYQPQHF. The chain is assembled from TRBV4-1 and TRBJ1-5; a tentative D call is TRBD1 (5 bases match). Counted from cysteine to phenylalanine, this CDR3 has 16 amino acids. The read is trimmed to its CDR3 DNA, 48 bases read in frame from base 1. CDR1 and CDR2 (MGHRA, YSYEKL) derive from the germline V gene. At the junction V is shortened by 0 bases and J by 5 bases, with 14 bases in between.